Shown below are 32 T cell receptor beta chains from a single sample sequenced in a study of cytomegalovirus exposure and HLA in healthy donors. Sequenced by immunoSEQ multiplex PCR; TCRdb stores in-frame clones only, minus some. The sample carries around 74,000 clones, approximately 86% recorded once. Material for sequencing was PBMCs. The source is a young man in good health and CMV-seronegative.

This chain connects TRBV28 to TRBJ2-2; 8 bases are a match to TRBD2. The ends lost 7 bases at V and 5 bases at J; junction bases unmatched: 9. From germline, CDR1 is MDHEN and CDR2 SYDVKM. The CDR3 totals 15 residues. Here the CDR3 reads CASNDGGAWTGELFF. The CDR3 DNA reads TGTGCCAGCAATGACGGGGGGGCCTGGACCGGGGAGCTGTTTTTT.

V usage is TRBV4-2 and J usage is TRBJ1-3, with 10 bases fitting TRBD1. Germline V gene sequence: CDR1 LGHNA, CDR2 YNFKEQ. This CDR3 contains 16 residues. The V segment lost 2 bases and the J segment 3 bases; nucleotides outside the gene matches: 4. CDR3 coding DNA: TGTGCCAGCAGCCAAAAGGGACAGGGGAATGGAAACACCATATATTTT. Its translation: CASSQKGQGNGNTIYF.

The V call is TRBV7-9, the J call TRBJ2-5; D may be TRBD1 (6 bases). The CDR3 loop spans 15 amino acids. Germline assignment: CDR1 SEHNR and CDR2 FQNEAQ (reference sequence). V was cut by 6 bases and J by 5 bases, with 19 bases left in between. CDR3: CASSRNNRAGETQYF. CDR3 in DNA: TGTGCCAGCAGTCGAAATAACAGGGCTGGGGAGACCCAGTACTTC.

The rearrangement links TRBV18 to TRBJ2-3; 10 bases are a match to TRBD2. The CDR3 is made up of 16 amino acids. In germline, CDR1 is KGHSH, CDR2 LQKENI. The J segment lost 6 bases and the V segment lost 3 bases, leaving 9 bases of the junction unmatched. The CDR3 loop reads CASSPPSSGGDDTQYF. DNA of the CDR3: TGTGCCAGCTCACCCCCATCGAGCGGGGGGGACGATACGCAGTATTTT.

The V gene is TRBV15, the J gene TRBJ2-3, with 15 bases aligning to TRBD2. Germline loops: CDR1 LNHNV, CDR2 YYDKDF (reference sequence). Trimming took 4 bases from V and 0 from J; bases not matched to a gene: 5. The CDR3 is 18 amino acids. The CDR3 DNA follows: TGTGCCACCAGCATCGGACTAGCGGGAGGGCCTAGCACAGATACGCAGTATTTT. The encoded protein is CATSIGLAGGPSTDTQYF.

This clone was counted ten times or more. The chain is built from TRBV14 and TRBJ2-5; no firm D call. V lost 2 bases, J lost 5 bases, and 9 bases lay in between. CDR1 is SGHDN and CDR2 is FVKESK in the germline V gene. This CDR3 is 13 amino acids long. CDR3 nucleotide sequence: TGTGCCAGCAGCCAAACCCTCCGGGAGACCCAGTACTTC. This sequence encodes CASSQTLRETQYF.

The chain links TRBV10-3 to TRBJ1-1; tentatively, D is TRBD1 (5 bases). The CDR3 loop spans 14 amino acids. Germline CDR1 reads ENHRY; CDR2 reads SYGVKD. The V end was cut by 10 bases, the J end by 0 bases, with 15 bases between. The chain's CDR3 is CATQGVLVNTEAFF. As DNA, the CDR3 is TGTGCCACCCAGGGTGTGCTTGTGAACACTGAAGCTTTCTTT.

This clone was counted a single time. The chain joins TRBV4-1 to TRBJ2-5, with 8 nucleotides matching TRBD1. The CDR3 is 18 amino acids. Germline CDR1 reads MGHRA; CDR2 reads YSYEKL. The V and J ends lost 3 bases and 0 bases, in that order; junction bases with no gene match: 12. This CDR3 reads CASSHRDRRISYQETQYF. CDR3 nucleotide sequence: TGCGCCAGCAGCCACCGGGACAGGAGAATATCGTACCAAGAGACCCAGTACTTC.

V and J are TRBV6-6 and TRBJ1-1; D gene ambiguous. CDR1 is MNHNY and CDR2 is SVGAGI in the germline V gene (reference sequence). Trimming removed 2 bases at V and 4 bases at J, with 11 bases between. The length of the CDR3 is 14 residues. Here the CDR3 reads CASSYNGKGTEAFF. In DNA form, the CDR3 reads TGTGCCAGCAGTTACAACGGGAAGGGCACTGAAGCTTTCTTT.

This rearrangement joins TRBV5-1 to TRBJ2-2; 10 nucleotides agree with TRBD1. J was trimmed by 1 base and V by 3 bases; bases with no gene match: 9. This CDR3 is built from 18 residues. Germline lookup yields CDR1 SGHRS and CDR2 YFSETQ. The CDR3 region is CASSSVWTGGLNTGELFF. The CDR3 nucleotides are TGCGCCAGCAGCTCAGTCTGGACAGGGGGATTGAACACCGGGGAGCTGTTTTTT. Full variable domain (missing parts from reference TRBV5-1 and TRBJ2-2): KAGVTQTPRYLIKTRGQQVTLSCSPISGHRSVSWYQQTPGQGLQFLFEYFSETQRNKGNFPGRFSGRQFSNSRSEMNVSTLELGDSALYLCASSSVWTGGLNTGELFFGEGSRLTVL.

This clone was counted a single time. This chain links TRBV5-1 with TRBJ2-2; D not certain. V was cut by 4 bases and J by 0 bases, with 7 bases left in between. The CDR3 length is 14 residues. CDR1 is SGHRS, CDR2 YFSETQ, per germline. Here the CDR3 DNA reads TGCGCCAGCAGCCCTAATACGAACACCGGGGAGCTGTTTTTT. This encodes CASSPNTNTGELFF.

The chain carries TRBV15 and TRBJ1-1, with 7 nucleotides matching TRBD1. The CDR3 is 16 residues long. Losses at the gene ends were 1 base for V and 9 bases for J; bases not matched to a gene: 14. CDR1 LNHNV and CDR2 YYDKDF come from the germline V gene (reference sequence). For the CDR3, the DNA is TGTGCCACCAGCAGAGGAGCAGGGACAGCAGCCTCACAAGCTTTCTTT. This codes for CATSRGAGTAASQAFF.

This clone was detected only once. The CDR3 DNA is TGTGCCAGCAGCTTACTGAGGACAGGGGCGGCAGATACGCAGTATTTT. Translated: CASSLLRTGAADTQYF. This sequence joins TRBV7-3 and TRBJ2-3, with 9 positions matching TRBD1. The CDR3 contains 16 residues. Trimming took 2 bases from V and 4 from J; bases not matched to a gene: 7. CDR1 is SGHTA and CDR2 is FQGTGA in the germline V gene.

This rearrangement joins TRBV14 to TRBJ1-1; D not certain. This CDR3 comprises 13 residues. Germline loops: CDR1 SGHDN, CDR2 FVKESK. The V end was cut by 3 bases, the J end by 5 bases, with 10 bases between. The DNA for the CDR3 is TGTGCCAGCAGCCATACAGAACAAACTGAAGCTTTCTTT. Its translation is CASSHTEQTEAFF. Based on the CDR3 plus reference TRBV14 and TRBJ1-1, the full variable domain is EAGVTQFPSHSVIEKGQTVTLRCDPISGHDNLYWYRRVMGKEIKFLLHFVKESKQDESGMPNNRFLAERTGGTYSTLKVQPAELEDSGVYFCASSHTEQTEAFFGQGTRLTVV.

The CDR3 loop is CASTELGGTASYEQYF. DNA for the CDR3: TGTGCCAGCACCGAACTCGGTGGGACAGCATCCTACGAGCAGTACTTC. The chain is built from TRBV7-8 and TRBJ2-7, with 7 bases that match TRBD1. Trimming at V came to 7 bases and at J to 1 base, leaving 13 bases not matched to a gene. The germline gives CDR1 SGHVS, CDR2 FQNEAQ. The CDR3 is made up of 16 amino acids. The whole variable domain, filled in from reference TRBV7-8 and TRBJ2-7, reads GAGVSQSPRYKVAKRGQDVALRCDPISGHVSLFWYQQALGQGPEFLTYFQNEAQLDKSGLPSDRFFAERPEGSVSTLKIQRTQQEDSAVYLCASTELGGTASYEQYFGPGTRLTVT.

V gene TRBV6-5 combines with J gene TRBJ1-4; a possible D gene is TRBD1 (5 bases). V lost 7 bases to trimming and J lost 4 bases, with 7 bases between them. This CDR3 is 12 amino acids long. Germline CDR1 is MNHEY and CDR2 is SVGAGI. The DNA of the CDR3 is TGTGCCAGCAAAGGGGATAATGAAAAACTGTTTTTT. Its translation: CASKGDNEKLFF.

This clone was seen only a few times. The chain has TRBV7-9 and TRBJ2-1; weak D call: TRBD2 (5 bases). This CDR3 is built from 13 residues. Germline V CDR1 and CDR2: SEHNR, FQNEAQ (reference sequence). V was shortened by 0 bases and J by 12 bases, with 12 bases between the two germline ends. The CDR3 here is CASSLAEELGQFF. The CDR3 DNA is TGTGCCAGCAGCTTAGCGGAGGAACTAGGGCAGTTCTTC.

This rearrangement joins TRBV19 to TRBJ2-5; no definite D call. Trimming stripped 7 bases from V and 3 bases from J, with 12 bases between. Germline lookup yields CDR1 LNHDA and CDR2 SQIVND (reference sequence). The CDR3 has 13 amino acids. CDR3 residues: CASTAGLKETQYF. DNA of the CDR3: TGTGCCAGTACGGCAGGTCTTAAAGAGACCCAGTACTTC. The full variable domain, with the rest looked up from reference TRBV19 and TRBJ2-5, is DGGITQSPKYLFRKEGQNVTLSCEQNLNHDAMYWYRQDPGQGLRLIYYSQIVNDFQKGDIAEGYSVSREKKESFPLTVTSAQKNPTAFYLCASTAGLKETQYFGPGTRLLVL.

V usage is TRBV6-1 and J usage is TRBJ2-7, with D maybe TRBD1 (6 bases). CDR3 length equals 16 residues. V lost 3 bases to trimming and J lost 6 bases, with 21 bases between them. In germline, CDR1 is MNHNS, CDR2 SASEGT. CDR3 sequence: CASSEGTRGFLGEQYV. In DNA, the CDR3 is TGTGCCAGCAGTGAGGGGACAAGGGGATTTCTCGGCGAGCAGTACGTC.

There are a few counts of this clone. Other DNA sequences in the sample encode the same CDR3. The chain uses TRBV18 and TRBJ2-7, with D unresolved. V dropped 3 bases and J dropped 0 bases, with 6 bases sitting between them. CDR3 length equals 13 residues. Germline values: CDR1 KGHSH, CDR2 LQKENI. CDR3 in amino acids: CASSPLSSYEQYF. The CDR3 DNA reads as TGTGCCAGCTCACCTTTGAGCTCCTACGAGCAGTACTTC. The entire variable domain, with the rest obtained from reference TRBV18 and TRBJ2-7, is as follows: NAGVMQNPRHLVRRRGQEARLRCSPMKGHSHVYWYRQLPEEGLKFMVYLQKENIIDESGMPKERFSAEFPKEGPSILRIQQVVRGDSAAYFCASSPLSSYEQYFGPGTRLTVT.

The J gene is TRBJ2-5, the V gene TRBV6-5; D may be TRBD1 (5 bases). Germline assignment: CDR1 MNHEY and CDR2 SVGAGI. Trimming left V 8 bases short and J 4 bases short, with 8 bases between. The CDR3 totals 11 residues. The CDR3 nucleotides read TGTGCCAGCCACCAGGGAGAGACCCAGTACTTC. Residues: CASHQGETQYF.

The V gene is TRBV5-1, the J gene TRBJ1-6, with TRBD1 as a possible D gene (5 bases). The CDR3 contains 13 residues. Germline loops: CDR1 SGHRS, CDR2 YFSETQ. V was trimmed by 4 bases and J by 5 bases, leaving 7 bases between them. The CDR3 here is CASSKGNNSPLHF. The CDR3 DNA follows: TGCGCCAGCAGCAAGGGGAATAATTCACCCCTCCACTTT.

The chain joins TRBV5-6 to TRBJ1-2; unclear D gene. From germline, CDR1 is SGHDT and CDR2 YYEEEE. Trimming shortened V by 1 base and J by 8 bases, and 15 bases separated the two germline ends. This CDR3 is 14 amino acids long. The chain's CDR3 is CASSLLAEVRGYTF. The DNA of the CDR3 is TGTGCCAGCAGCTTGTTAGCGGAGGTCAGAGGCTACACCTTC. Variable domain in full (rest from reference TRBV5-6 and TRBJ1-2): DAGVTQSPTHLIKTRGQQVTLRCSPKSGHDTVSWYQQALGQGPQFIFQYYEEEERQRGNFPDRFSGHQFPNYSSELNVNALLLGDSALYLCASSLLAEVRGYTFGSGTRLTVV.

This clone has just a few counts. This sequence joins TRBV6-1 and TRBJ1-5; D possibly corresponds to TRBD1 (5 bases). Germline-derived CDR1 and CDR2 are MNHNS and SASEGT. Trimming stripped 1 base from V and 13 bases from J, with 14 bases between. The CDR3 totals 13 residues. The CDR3 spells CASSEGQRHGQHF. DNA of the CDR3: TGTGCCAGCAGTGAAGGACAGCGTCATGGACAGCATTTT.

This rearrangement joins TRBV29-1 to TRBJ2-7; weak D call: TRBD1 (5 bases). V lost 5 bases and J lost 0, with 14 bases in between. Germline V CDR1 and CDR2: SQVTM, ANQGSEA. The CDR3 length is 14 residues. CDR3 residues: CSVSSGIFSYEQYF. The CDR3 DNA sequence: TGCAGCGTTTCGTCAGGGATCTTCTCCTACGAGCAGTACTTC.

The genes are TRBV6-1 and TRBJ2-3, with unresolved D. Trimming removed 2 bases from V and 6 bases from J, with 6 bases in between. CDR1 and CDR2 from the germline V gene are MNHNS and SASEGT. The CDR3 is 12 amino acids. The CDR3 reads CASSEQADTQYF. DNA for the CDR3: TGTGCCAGCAGTGAACAGGCGGATACGCAGTATTTT.

This clone was seen ten or more times. This chain joins TRBV27 and TRBJ1-2, with a tentative D call TRBD1 (6 bases). Germline CDR1 and CDR2: MNHEY and SMNVEV (reference sequence). The CDR3 is 17 amino acids. Trimming removed 8 bases from V and 3 bases from J, with 25 bases in between. In nucleotides, the CDR3 is TGTGCCAGCTGGCGAACAGGGCCCACCGCAGCTGACTATGGCTACACCTTC. Translating gives CASWRTGPTAADYGYTF.

V is TRBV7-9 and J is TRBJ2-7; D is possibly TRBD2 (5 bases). V was cut by 5 bases and J by 7 bases, with 12 bases left in between. Germline assignment: CDR1 SEHNR and CDR2 FQNEAQ (reference sequence). The CDR3 has 12 amino acids. The CDR3 protein is CASSTKPGEQYV. The CDR3 nucleotides are TGTGCCAGCAGCACAAAACCGGGAGAGCAGTACGTC.

CDR3 loop: CASSLIPDNYGYTF. In DNA, the CDR3 is TGTGCCAGCAGCTTAATCCCAGATAACTATGGCTACACCTTC. The chain is built from TRBV7-9 and TRBJ1-2; D call uncertain. Germline lookup yields CDR1 SEHNR and CDR2 FQNEAQ (reference sequence). The CDR3 has 14 residues. V was shortened by 2 bases and J by 1 base, with 8 bases between the two germline ends.

J is TRBJ2-2 and V is TRBV2; D possibly corresponds to TRBD2 (6 bases). The CDR3 length is 16 residues. Germline-derived CDR1 and CDR2 are SNHLY and FYNNEI. Trimming removed 6 bases from V and 1 base from J, with 15 bases in between. The CDR3 loop reads CASREREIGNTGELFF. CDR3 nucleotide sequence: TGTGCCAGCAGGGAACGGGAGATAGGGAACACCGGGGAGCTGTTTTTT.

This clone was observed a few times. This rearrangement joins TRBV19 to TRBJ2-7; perhaps TRBD1 as D (6 bases). Trimming took off 3 bases at V and 1 base at J, with 10 bases between the two ends. Looked up from germline, CDR1 is LNHDA and CDR2 is SQIVND (reference sequence). The CDR3 is 14 residues long. The CDR3 region has the DNA TGTGCCAGTAGTATTTCTGGGACATCCTACGAGCAGTACGTC. Translating gives CASSISGTSYEQYV.

The chain employs TRBV2 and TRBJ2-1; 8 nucleotides agree with TRBD1. The germline CDR1 and CDR2 sequences are SNHLY and FYNNEI. Germline trimming cut 5 bases from V and 4 bases from J; bases unmatched to any gene: 7. This CDR3 is built from 15 residues. The CDR3 here is CASSYRDRTYNEQFF. CDR3 DNA sequence: TGTGCCAGCAGTTACCGGGACAGGACTTACAATGAGCAGTTCTTC.